This T cell receptor beta chain was sequenced during a study of shared clonotypes between healthy human individuals. Study background: CD4 naive cells filled three plates per donor, CD4 memory three, CD8 naive two and CD8 memory one.

Selected positively for CCR7 and CD45RO-negative, naive CD8 cells excluded terminally differentiated effector memory CD45RA+ cells. Study results and limitations: Rarefaction analysis demonstrated incomplete sorted-subset sequencing notwithstanding large depth. Against clonotypes common to all four donors, non-shared ones had lower generation probabilities.

The V and J ends lost 4 bases and 4 bases, in that order; junction bases with no gene match: 4. Germline CDR1 is MNHNS and CDR2 is SASEGT. The length of the CDR3 is 14 residues. This clone was counted a single time. Its cognate antigen is unknown. This table comes from immunoSEQ multiplex PCR, and its TCRdb copy is limited to in-frame clones, with some not included. The data show around 600,000 clones, about 95% seen once. This TCR derives from a woman aged 25 to 39 in good health. Specimen: naive CD8+ T cells sorted from blood. The V and J genes are TRBV6-1 and TRBJ1-2, with 9 bases that match TRBD1. CDR3 in DNA: TGTGCCAGCAGTGTGGACAGGGGAGGCTATGGCTACACCTTC. Amino acids: CASSVDRGGYGYTF.